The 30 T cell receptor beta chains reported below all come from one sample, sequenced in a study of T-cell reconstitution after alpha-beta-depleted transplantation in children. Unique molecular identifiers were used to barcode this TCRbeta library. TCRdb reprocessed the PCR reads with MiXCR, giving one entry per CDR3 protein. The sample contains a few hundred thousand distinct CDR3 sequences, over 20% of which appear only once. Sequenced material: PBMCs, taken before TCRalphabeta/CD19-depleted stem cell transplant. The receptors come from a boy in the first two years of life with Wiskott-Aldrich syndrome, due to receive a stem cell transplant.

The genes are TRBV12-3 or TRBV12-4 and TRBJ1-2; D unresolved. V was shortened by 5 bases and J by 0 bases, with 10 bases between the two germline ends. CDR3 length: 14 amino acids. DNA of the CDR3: TGTGCCAGCAGTGCGTCCGAAGCTAACTATGGCTACACCTTC. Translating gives CASSASEANYGYTF.

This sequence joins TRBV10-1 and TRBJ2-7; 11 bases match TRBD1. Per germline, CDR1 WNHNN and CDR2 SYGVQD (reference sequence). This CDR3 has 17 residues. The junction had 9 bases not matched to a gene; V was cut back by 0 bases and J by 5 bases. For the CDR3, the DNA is TGCGCCAGCAGTGAGTCGTACGGTGTGGACAGGGGGCACGAGCAGTACTTC. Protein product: CASSESYGVDRGHEQYF.

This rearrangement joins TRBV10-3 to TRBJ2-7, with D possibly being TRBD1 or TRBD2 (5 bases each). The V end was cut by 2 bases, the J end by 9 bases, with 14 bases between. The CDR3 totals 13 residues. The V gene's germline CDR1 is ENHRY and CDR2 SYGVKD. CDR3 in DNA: TGTGCCATCAGTGAGAGGGGAGAAACTAGGCAGTACTTC. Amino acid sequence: CAISERGETRQYF.

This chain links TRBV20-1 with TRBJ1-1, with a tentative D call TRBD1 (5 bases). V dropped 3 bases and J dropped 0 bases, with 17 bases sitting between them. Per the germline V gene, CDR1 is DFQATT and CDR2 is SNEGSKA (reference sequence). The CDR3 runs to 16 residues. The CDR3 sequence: CSARGQGRIVNTEAFF. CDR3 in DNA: TGCAGTGCTAGGGGGCAGGGCCGTATCGTGAACACTGAAGCTTTCTTT.

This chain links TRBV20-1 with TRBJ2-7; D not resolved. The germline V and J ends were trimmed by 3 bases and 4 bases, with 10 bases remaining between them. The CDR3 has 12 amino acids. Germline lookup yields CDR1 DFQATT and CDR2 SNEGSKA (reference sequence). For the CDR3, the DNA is TGCAGTGCTAGCCGCGGAGTTTACGAGCAGTACTTC. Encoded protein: CSASRGVYEQYF.

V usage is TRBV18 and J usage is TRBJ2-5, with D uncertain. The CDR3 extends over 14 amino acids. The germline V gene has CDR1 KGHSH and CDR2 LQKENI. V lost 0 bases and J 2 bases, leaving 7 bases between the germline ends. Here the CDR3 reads CASSPPLGQETQYF. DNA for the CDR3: TGTGCCAGCTCACCACCGCTGGGTCAAGAGACCCAGTACTTC.

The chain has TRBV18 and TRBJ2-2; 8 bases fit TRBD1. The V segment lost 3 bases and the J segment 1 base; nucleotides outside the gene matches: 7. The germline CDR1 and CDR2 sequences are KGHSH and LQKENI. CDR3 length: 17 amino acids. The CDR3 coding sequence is TGTGCCAGCTCACCCCTTGCCGGGACAGGGAACACCGGGGAGCTGTTTTTT. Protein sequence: CASSPLAGTGNTGELFF.

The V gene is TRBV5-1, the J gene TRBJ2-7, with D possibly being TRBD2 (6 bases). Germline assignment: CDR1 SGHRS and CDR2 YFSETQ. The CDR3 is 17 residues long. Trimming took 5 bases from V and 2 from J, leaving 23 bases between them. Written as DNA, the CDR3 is TGCGCCAGCAGGGATATCATTCCGGGAAGGAGGGCCTACGAGCAGTACTTC. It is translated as CASRDIIPGRRAYEQYF.

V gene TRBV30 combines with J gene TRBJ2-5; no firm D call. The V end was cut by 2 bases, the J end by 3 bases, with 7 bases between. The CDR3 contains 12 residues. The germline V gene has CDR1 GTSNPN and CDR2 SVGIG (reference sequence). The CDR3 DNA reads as TGTGCCTGGAGTTTATGGGAAGAGACCCAGTACTTC. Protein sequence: CAWSLWEETQYF.

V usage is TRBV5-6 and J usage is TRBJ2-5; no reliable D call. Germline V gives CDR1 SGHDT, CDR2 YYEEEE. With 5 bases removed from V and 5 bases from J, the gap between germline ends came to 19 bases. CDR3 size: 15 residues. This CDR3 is CASSSFIVIGETQYF. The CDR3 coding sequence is TGTGCCAGCAGTTCCTTCATAGTTATTGGGGAGACCCAGTACTTC.

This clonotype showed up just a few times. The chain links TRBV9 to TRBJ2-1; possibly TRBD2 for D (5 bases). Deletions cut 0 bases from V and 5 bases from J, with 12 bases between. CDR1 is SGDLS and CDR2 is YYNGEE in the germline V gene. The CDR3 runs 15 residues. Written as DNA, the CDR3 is TGTGCCAGCAGCGTAGGAACTAGTCGGAACAATGAGCAGTTCTTC. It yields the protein CASSVGTSRNNEQFF.

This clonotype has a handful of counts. As DNA, the CDR3 is TGTGCCACCGCAGGACTAGCGGGAGAAGCAGATACGCAGTATTTT. It yields the protein CATAGLAGEADTQYF. The chain carries TRBV10-3 and TRBJ2-3; 13 bases are shared with TRBD2. The CDR3 is made up of 15 amino acids. With 10 bases clipped from V and 4 bases from J, the junction kept 8 bases outside the gene matches. Germline lookup yields CDR1 ENHRY and CDR2 SYGVKD.

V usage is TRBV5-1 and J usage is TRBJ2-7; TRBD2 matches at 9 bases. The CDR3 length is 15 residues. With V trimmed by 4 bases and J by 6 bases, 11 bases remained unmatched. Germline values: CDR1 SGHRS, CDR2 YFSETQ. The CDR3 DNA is TGCGCCAGCAGCCGAGAAGCGGGAGGTTTCGGCGAGCAGTACTTC. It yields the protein CASSREAGGFGEQYF. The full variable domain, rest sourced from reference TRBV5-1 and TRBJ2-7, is KAGVTQTPRYLIKTRGQQVTLSCSPISGHRSVSWYQQTPGQGLQFLFEYFSETQRNKGNFPGRFSGRQFSNSRSEMNVSTLELGDSALYLCASSREAGGFGEQYFGPGTRLTVT.

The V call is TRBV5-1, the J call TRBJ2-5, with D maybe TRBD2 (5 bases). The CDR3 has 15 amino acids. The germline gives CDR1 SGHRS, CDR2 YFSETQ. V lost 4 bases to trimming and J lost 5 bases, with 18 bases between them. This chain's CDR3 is CASSQTMWGAETQYF. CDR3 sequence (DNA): TGCGCCAGCAGCCAGACAATGTGGGGAGCCGAGACCCAGTACTTC. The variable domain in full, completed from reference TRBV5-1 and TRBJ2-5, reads KAGVTQTPRYLIKTRGQQVTLSCSPISGHRSVSWYQQTPGQGLQFLFEYFSETQRNKGNFPGRFSGRQFSNSRSEMNVSTLELGDSALYLCASSQTMWGAETQYFGPGTRLLVL.

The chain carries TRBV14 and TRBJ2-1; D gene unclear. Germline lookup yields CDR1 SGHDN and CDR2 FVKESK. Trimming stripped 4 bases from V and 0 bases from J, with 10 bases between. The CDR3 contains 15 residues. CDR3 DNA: TGTGCCAGCAGCCCGCGGCCTCTCTCCTACAATGAGCAGTTCTTC. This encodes CASSPRPLSYNEQFF.

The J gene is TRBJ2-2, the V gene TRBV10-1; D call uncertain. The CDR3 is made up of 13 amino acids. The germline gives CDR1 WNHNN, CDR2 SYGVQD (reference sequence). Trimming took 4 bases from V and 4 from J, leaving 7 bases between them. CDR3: CASSGGSTGELFF. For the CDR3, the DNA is TGCGCCAGCAGTGGGGGAAGCACCGGGGAGCTGTTTTTT.

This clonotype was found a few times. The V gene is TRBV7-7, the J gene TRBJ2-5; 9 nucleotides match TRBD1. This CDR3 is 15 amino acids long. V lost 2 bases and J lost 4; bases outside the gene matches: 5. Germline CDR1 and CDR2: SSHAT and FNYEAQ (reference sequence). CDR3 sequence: CASSLWGQGIETQYF. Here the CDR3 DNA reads TGTGCCAGCAGCTTATGGGGACAGGGAATAGAGACCCAGTACTTC.

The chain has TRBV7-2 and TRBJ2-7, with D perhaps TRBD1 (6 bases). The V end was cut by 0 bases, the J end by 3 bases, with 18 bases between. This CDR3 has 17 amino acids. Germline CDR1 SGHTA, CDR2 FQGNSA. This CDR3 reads CASSLAPPRTAFYEQYF. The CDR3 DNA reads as TGTGCCAGCAGCTTAGCGCCTCCGAGGACAGCCTTCTACGAGCAGTACTTC.

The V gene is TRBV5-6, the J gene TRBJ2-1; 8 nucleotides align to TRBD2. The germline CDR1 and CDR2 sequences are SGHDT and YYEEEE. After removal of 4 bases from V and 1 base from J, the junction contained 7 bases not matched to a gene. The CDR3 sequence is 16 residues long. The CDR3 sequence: CASSTGTSGSYNEQFF. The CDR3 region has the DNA TGTGCCAGCAGCACCGGGACTAGTGGGTCCTACAATGAGCAGTTCTTC.

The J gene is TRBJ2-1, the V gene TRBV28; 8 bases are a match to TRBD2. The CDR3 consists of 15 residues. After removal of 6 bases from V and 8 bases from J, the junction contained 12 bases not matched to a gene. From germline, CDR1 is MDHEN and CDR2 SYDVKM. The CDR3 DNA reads TGTGCCAGCAGCTCGACGCGGACTAGCATGGATGAGCAGTTCTTC. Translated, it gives CASSSTRTSMDEQFF.

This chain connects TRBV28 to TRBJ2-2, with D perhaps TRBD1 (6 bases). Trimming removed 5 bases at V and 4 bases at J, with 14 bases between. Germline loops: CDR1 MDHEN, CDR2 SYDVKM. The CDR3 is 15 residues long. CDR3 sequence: CASSPTGLGTGELFF. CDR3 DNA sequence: TGTGCCAGCAGTCCCACAGGGTTGGGCACCGGGGAGCTGTTTTTT.

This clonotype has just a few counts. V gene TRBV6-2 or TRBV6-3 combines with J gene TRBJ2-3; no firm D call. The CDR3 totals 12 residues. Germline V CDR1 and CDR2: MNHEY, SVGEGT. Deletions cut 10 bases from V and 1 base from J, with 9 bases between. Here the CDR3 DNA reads TGTGCCACCCGGACGGGCACAGATACGCAGTATTTT. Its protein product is CATRTGTDTQYF.

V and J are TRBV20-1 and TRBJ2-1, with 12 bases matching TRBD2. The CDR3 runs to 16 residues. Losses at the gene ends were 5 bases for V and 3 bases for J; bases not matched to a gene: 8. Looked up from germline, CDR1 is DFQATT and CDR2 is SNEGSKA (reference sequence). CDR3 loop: CSAAASGRAYYNEQFF. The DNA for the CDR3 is TGCAGTGCTGCCGCTAGCGGGAGGGCGTACTACAATGAGCAGTTCTTC.

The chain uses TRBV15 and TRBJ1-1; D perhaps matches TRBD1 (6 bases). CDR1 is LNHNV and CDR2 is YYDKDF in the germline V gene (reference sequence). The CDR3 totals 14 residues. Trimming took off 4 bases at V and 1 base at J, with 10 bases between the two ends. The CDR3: CATSTGVGNTEAFF. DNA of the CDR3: TGTGCCACCAGCACAGGGGTTGGGAACACTGAAGCTTTCTTT.

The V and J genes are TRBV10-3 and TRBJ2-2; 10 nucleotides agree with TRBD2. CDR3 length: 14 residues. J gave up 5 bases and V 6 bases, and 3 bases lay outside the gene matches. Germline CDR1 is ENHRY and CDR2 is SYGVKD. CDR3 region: CAISPGLATGELFF. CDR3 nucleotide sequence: TGTGCCATCAGCCCGGGACTAGCGACCGGGGAGCTGTTTTTT.

CDR3 in DNA: TGCAGTGCTAGAGACTCCGGGACAGGCCTTCCCTACGAGCAGTACTTC. This codes for CSARDSGTGLPYEQYF. The V gene is TRBV20-1, the J gene TRBJ2-7; 8 bases are a match to TRBD1. V dropped 0 bases and J dropped 2; count of bases not matched to a gene: 9. This CDR3 comprises 16 residues. From germline, CDR1 is DFQATT and CDR2 SNEGSKA (reference sequence).

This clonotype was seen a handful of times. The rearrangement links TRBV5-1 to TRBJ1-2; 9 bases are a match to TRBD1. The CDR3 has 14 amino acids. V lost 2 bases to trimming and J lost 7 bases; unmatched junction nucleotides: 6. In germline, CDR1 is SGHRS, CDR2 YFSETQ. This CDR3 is CASSLWTGATGYTF. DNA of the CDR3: TGCGCCAGCAGCTTATGGACAGGGGCCACTGGCTACACCTTC.

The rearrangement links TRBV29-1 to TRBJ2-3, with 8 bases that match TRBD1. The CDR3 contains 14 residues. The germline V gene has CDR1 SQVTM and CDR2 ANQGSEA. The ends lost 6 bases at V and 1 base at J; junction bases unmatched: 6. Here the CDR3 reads CSVAGGMGTDTQYF. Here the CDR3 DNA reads TGCAGCGTGGCAGGGGGCATGGGCACAGATACGCAGTATTTT.

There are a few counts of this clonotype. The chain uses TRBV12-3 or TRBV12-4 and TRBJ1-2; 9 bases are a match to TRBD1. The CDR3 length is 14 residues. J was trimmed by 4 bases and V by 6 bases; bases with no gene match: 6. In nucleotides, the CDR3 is TGTGCCAGCAGGGCCTCGGGACAGGGCTATGGCTACACCTTC. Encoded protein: CASRASGQGYGYTF.

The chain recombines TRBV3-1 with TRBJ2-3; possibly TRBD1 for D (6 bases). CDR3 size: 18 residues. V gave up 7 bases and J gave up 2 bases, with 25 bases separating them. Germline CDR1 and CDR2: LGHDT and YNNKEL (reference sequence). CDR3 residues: CASTTPHKGEWFTDTQYF. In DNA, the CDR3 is TGTGCCAGCACCACCCCTCATAAGGGGGAGTGGTTCACAGATACGCAGTATTTT.